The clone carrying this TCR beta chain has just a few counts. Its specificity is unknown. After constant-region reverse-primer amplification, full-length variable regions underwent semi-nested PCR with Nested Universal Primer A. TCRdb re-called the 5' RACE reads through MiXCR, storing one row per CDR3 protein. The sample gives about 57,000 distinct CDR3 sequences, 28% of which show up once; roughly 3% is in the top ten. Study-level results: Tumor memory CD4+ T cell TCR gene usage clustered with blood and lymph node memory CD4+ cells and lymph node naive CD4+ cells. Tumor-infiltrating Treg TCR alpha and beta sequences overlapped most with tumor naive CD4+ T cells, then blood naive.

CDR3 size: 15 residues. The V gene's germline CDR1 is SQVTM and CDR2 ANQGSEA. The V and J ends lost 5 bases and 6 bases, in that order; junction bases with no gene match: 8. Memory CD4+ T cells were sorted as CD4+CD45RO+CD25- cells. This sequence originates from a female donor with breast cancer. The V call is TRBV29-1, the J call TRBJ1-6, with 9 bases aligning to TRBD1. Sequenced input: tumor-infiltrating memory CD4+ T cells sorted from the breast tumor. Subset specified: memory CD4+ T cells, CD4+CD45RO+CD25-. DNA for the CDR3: TGCAGCGTTTCGGTTACGGGACAGGGTAATTCACCCCTCCACTTT. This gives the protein CSVSVTGQGNSPLHF.